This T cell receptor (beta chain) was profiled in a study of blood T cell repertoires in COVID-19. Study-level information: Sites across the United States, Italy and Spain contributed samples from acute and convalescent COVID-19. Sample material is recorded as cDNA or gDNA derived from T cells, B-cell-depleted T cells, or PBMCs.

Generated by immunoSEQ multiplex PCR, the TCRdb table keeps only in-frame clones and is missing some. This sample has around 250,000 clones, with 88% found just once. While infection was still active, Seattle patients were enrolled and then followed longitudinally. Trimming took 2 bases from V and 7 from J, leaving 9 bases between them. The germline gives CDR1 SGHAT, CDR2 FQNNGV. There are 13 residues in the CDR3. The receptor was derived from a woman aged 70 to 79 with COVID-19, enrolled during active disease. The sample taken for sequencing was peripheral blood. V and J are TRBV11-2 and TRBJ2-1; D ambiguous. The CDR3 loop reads CASSLSLSNEQFF. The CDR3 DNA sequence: TGTGCCAGCAGCTTATCTCTATCGAATGAGCAGTTCTTC. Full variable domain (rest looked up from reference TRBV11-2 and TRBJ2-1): EAGVAQSPRYKIIEKRQSVAFWCNPISGHATLYWYQQILGQGPKLLIQFQNNGVVDDSQLPKDRFSAERLKGVDSTLKIQPAKLEDSAVYLCASSLSLSNEQFFGPGTRLTVL.